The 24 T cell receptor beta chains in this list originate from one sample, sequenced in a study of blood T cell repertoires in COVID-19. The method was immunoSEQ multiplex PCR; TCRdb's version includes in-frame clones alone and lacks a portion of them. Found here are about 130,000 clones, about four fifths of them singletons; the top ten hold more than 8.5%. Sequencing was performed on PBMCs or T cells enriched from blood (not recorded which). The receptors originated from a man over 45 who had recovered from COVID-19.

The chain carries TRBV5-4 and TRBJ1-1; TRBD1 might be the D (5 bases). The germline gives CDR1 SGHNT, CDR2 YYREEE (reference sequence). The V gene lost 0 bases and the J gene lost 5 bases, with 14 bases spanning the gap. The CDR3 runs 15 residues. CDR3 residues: CASSLVGRVGTEAFF. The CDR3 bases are TGTGCCAGCAGCTTGGTGGGCAGGGTGGGAACTGAAGCTTTCTTT.

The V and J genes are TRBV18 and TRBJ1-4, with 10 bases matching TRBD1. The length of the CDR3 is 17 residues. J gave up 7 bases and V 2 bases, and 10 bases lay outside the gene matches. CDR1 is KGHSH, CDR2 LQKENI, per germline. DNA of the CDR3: TGTGCCAGCTCACCATTCGTCGTCAGGACAGGGGGTGAAAAACTGTTTTTT. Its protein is CASSPFVVRTGGEKLFF.

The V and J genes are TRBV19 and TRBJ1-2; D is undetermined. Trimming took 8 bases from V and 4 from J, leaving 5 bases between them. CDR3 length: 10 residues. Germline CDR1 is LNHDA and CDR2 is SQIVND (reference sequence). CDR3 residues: CASWSYGYTF. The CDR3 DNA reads TGTGCCAGTTGGAGCTATGGCTACACCTTC.

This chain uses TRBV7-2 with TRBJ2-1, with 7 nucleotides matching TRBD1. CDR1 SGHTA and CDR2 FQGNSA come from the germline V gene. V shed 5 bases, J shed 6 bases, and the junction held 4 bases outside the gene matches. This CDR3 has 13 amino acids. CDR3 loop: CASSPGQFNEQFF. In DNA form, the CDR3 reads TGTGCCAGCAGCCCGGGACAGTTCAATGAGCAGTTCTTC.

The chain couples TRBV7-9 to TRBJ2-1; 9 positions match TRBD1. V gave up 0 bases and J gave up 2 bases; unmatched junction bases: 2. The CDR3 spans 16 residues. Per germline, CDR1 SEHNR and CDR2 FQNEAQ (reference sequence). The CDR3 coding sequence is TGTGCCAGCAGCTTAGCCGGACAGGGGCCCTACAATGAGCAGTTCTTC. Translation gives CASSLAGQGPYNEQFF.

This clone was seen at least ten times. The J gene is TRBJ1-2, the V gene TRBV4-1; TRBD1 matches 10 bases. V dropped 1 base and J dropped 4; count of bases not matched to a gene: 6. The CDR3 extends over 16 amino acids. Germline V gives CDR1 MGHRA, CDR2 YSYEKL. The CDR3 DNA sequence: TGCGCCAGCAGCCAAGTGGTAGGGACAGGGGTCTATGGCTACACCTTC. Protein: CASSQVVGTGVYGYTF.

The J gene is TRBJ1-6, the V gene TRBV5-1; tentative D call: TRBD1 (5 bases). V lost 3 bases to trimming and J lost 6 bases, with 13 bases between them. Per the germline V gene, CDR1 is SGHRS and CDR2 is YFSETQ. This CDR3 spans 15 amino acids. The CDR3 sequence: CASSSTVIANSPLHF. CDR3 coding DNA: TGCGCCAGCAGCTCGACAGTCATCGCTAATTCACCCCTCCACTTT.

CDR3 in DNA: TGTGCCAGCAGCCCGGGACAAACATATGGCTACACCTTC. Its translation: CASSPGQTYGYTF. The V and J genes are TRBV7-9 and TRBJ1-2, with D possibly TRBD1 on 6 matching bases. V was shortened by 5 bases and J by 5 bases, with 12 bases between the two germline ends. CDR1 is SEHNR, CDR2 FQNEAQ, per germline (reference sequence). The CDR3 runs to 13 residues.

The CDR3 coding sequence is TGTGCCAGCAGTGAAGCGATGGGACAGGGACGATGGCAGTACTTC. Protein sequence: CASSEAMGQGRWQYF. This rearrangement joins TRBV6-1 to TRBJ2-7; 9 nucleotides match TRBD1. Germline V gene sequence: CDR1 MNHNS, CDR2 SASEGT. Losses at the gene ends were 0 bases for V and 9 bases for J; bases not matched to a gene: 9. This CDR3 has 15 amino acids.

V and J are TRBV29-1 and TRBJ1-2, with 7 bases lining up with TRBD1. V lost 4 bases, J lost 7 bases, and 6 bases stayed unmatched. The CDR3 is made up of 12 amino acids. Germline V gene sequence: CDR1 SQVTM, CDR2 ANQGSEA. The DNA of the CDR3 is TGCAGCGTTGGACAGGGTATGCGTGGCTACACCTTC. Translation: CSVGQGMRGYTF. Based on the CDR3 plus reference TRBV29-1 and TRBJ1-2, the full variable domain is SAVISQKPSRDICQRGTSLTIQCQVDSQVTMMFWYRQQPGQSLTLIATANQGSEATYESGFVIDKFPISRPNLTFSTLTVSNMSPEDSSIYLCSVGQGMRGYTFGSGTRLTVV.

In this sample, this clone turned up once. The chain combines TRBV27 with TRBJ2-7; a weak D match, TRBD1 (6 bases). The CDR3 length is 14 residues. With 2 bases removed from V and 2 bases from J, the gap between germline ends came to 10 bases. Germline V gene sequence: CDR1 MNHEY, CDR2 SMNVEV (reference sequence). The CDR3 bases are TGTGCCAGCAGTTTAGGGGGCGGCACCTACGAGCAGTACTTC. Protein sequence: CASSLGGGTYEQYF.

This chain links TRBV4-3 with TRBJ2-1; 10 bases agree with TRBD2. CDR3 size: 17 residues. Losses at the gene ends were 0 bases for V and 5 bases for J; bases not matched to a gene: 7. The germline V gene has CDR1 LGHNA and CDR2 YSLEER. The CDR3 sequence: CASSQDRGGTSDNEQFF. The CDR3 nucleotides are TGCGCCAGCAGCCAAGACCGAGGGGGGACTAGCGACAATGAGCAGTTCTTC.

The CDR3 nucleotides read TGTGCCAGCAGGTACCACAGGGGAAACTCCCTTAACTATGGCTACACCTTC. Translated: CASRYHRGNSLNYGYTF. V gene TRBV27 combines with J gene TRBJ1-2, with 7 positions matching TRBD1. The CDR3 is 17 amino acids. CDR1 is MNHEY, CDR2 SMNVEV, per germline (reference sequence). V gave up 6 bases and J gave up 1 base; unmatched junction bases: 14.

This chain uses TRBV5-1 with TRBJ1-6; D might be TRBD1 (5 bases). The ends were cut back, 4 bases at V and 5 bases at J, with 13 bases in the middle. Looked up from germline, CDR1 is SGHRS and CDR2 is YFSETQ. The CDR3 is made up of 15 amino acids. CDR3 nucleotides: TGCGCCAGCAGCCCAACACGCAGGGATAATTCACCCCTCCACTTT. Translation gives CASSPTRRDNSPLHF.

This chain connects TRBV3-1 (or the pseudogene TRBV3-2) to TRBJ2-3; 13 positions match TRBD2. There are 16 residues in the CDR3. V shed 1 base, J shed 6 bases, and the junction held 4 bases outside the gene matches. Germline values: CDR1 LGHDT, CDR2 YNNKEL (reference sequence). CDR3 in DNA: TGTGCCAGCAGCCAAGCGGGACTAGCGGGGTCGGATACGCAGTATTTT. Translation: CASSQAGLAGSDTQYF.

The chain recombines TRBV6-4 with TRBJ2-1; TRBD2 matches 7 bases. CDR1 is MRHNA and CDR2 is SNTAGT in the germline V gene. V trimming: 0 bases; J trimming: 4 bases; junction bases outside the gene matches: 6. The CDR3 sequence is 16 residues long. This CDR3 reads CASSDSPSGEYNEQFF. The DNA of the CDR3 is TGTGCCAGCAGTGACTCTCCCAGCGGGGAGTACAATGAGCAGTTCTTC.

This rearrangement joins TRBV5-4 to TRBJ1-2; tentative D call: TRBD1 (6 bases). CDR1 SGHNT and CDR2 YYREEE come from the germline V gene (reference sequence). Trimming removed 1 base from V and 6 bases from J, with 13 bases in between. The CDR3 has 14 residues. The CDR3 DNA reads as TGTGCCAGCAGCTTGATTGTACAGGGAGATGGCTACACCTTC. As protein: CASSLIVQGDGYTF.

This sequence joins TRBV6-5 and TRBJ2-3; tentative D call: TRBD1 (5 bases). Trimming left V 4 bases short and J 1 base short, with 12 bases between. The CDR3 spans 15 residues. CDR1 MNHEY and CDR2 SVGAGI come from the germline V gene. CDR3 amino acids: CASSSQGFGTDTQYF. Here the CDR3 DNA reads TGTGCCAGCAGTTCCCAGGGTTTTGGCACAGATACGCAGTATTTT.

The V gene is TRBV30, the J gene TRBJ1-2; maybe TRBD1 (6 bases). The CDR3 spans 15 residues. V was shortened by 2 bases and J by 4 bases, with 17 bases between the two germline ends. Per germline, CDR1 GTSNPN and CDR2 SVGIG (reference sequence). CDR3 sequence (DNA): TGTGCCTGGAGTCCTCCGGACAGACGCTTCTATGGCTACACCTTC. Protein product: CAWSPPDRRFYGYTF. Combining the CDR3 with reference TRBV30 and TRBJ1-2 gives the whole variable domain SQTIHQWPATLVQPVGSPLSLECTVEGTSNPNLYWYRQAAGRGLQLLFYSVGIGQISSEVPQNLSASRPQDRQFILSSKKLLLSDSGFYLCAWSPPDRRFYGYTFGSGTRLTVV.

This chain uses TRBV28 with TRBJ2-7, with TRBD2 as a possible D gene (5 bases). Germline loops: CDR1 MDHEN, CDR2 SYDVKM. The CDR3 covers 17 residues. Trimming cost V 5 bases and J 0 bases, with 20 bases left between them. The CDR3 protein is CASSGLEAGPDSYEQYF. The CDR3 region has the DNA TGTGCCAGCAGTGGTTTGGAGGCCGGGCCGGACTCCTACGAGCAGTACTTC. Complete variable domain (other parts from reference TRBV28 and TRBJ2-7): DVKVTQSSRYLVKRTGEKVFLECVQDMDHENMFWYRQDPGLGLRLIYFSYDVKMKEKGDIPEGYSVSREKKERFSLILESASTNQTSMYLCASSGLEAGPDSYEQYFGPGTRLTVT.

CDR3 bases: TGTGCCAGCTCCAAAATACGAGGGGATACGCAGTATTTT. Encoded protein: CASSKIRGDTQYF. The gene calls are TRBV12-3 or TRBV12-4 and TRBJ2-3; maybe TRBD2 (5 bases). There are 13 residues in the CDR3. The ends were cut back, 8 bases at V and 6 bases at J, with 15 bases in the middle.

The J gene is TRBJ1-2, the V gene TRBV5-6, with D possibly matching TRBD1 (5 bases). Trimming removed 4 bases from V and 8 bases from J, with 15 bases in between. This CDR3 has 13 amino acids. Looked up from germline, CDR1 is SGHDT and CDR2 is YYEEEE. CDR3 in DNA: TGTGCCAGCAGCCTGAACGGGGGTGAGGGCTACACCTTC. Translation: CASSLNGGEGYTF.

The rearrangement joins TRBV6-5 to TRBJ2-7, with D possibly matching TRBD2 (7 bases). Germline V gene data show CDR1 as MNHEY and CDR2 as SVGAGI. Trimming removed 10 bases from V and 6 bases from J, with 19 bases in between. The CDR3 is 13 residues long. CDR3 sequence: CATGGGGAGEQYF. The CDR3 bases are TGTGCCACCGGAGGGGGGGGCGCAGGCGAGCAGTACTTC.

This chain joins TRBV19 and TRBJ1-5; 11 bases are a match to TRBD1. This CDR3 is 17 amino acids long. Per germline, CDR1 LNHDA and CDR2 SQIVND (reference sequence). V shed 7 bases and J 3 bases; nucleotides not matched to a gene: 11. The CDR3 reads CASTPGTGGSFNQPQHF. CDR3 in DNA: TGTGCCAGTACCCCCGGGACAGGGGGGAGCTTCAATCAGCCCCAGCATTTT.